The 28 T cell receptor beta chains listed next were all sequenced from one sample in a study of PD-1 blockade in classical Hodgkin lymphoma. Clones were read by immunoSEQ multiplex PCR, and TCRdb kept only the in-frame ones, dropping some. This table holds under 40,000 clones, about 88% found once. Time point reported: newly diagnosed, previously untreated cHL patient sample. The CD4+ T cells used were purified from thawed PBMCs through magnetic negative selection. The sequencing input was CD4+ T cells from blood. These TCRs come from a human donor with classical Hodgkin lymphoma.

The chain is built from TRBV6-4 and TRBJ2-1; TRBD2 matches at 15 bases. The CDR3 sequence is 18 residues long. The germline V gene has CDR1 MRHNA and CDR2 SNTAGT. Unmatched junction bases numbered 12, after V lost 2 bases and J lost 10 bases. Here the CDR3 DNA reads TGTGCCAGCAGTGACGCTCCTCCGGGACTAGCGGGAGGTGGCGAGCAGTTCTTC. Amino acids: CASSDAPPGLAGGGEQFF.

This sequence joins TRBV11-1 and TRBJ2-7; 15 bases are a match to TRBD2. The CDR3 length is 18 residues. V dropped 1 base and J dropped 2; count of bases not matched to a gene: 6. Germline values: CDR1 SGHAT, CDR2 FQDESV (reference sequence). The CDR3 here is CASSLVPGLAGGPYEQYF. CDR3 nucleotides: TGTGCCAGCAGCTTAGTACCGGGACTAGCGGGAGGCCCCTACGAGCAGTACTTC. Filled out from reference TRBV11-1 and TRBJ2-7, the complete variable domain reads EAEVAQSPRYKITEKSQAVAFWCDPISGHATLYWYRQILGQGPELLVQFQDESVVDDSQLPKDRFSAERLKGVDSTLKIQPAELGDSAMYLCASSLVPGLAGGPYEQYFGPGTRLTVT.

V usage is TRBV6-1 and J usage is TRBJ1-4, with 7 positions matching TRBD1. CDR1 and CDR2 from the germline V gene are MNHNS and SASEGT. This CDR3 has 13 amino acids. The V and J ends lost 6 bases and 8 bases, in that order; junction bases with no gene match: 6. This CDR3 is CASRETGREKLFF. The CDR3 nucleotides are TGTGCCAGCAGGGAGACAGGGCGAGAAAAACTGTTTTTT.

The rearrangement links TRBV9 to TRBJ2-7; 11 nucleotides match TRBD2. Germline-derived CDR1 and CDR2 are SGDLS and YYNGEE. V was pared by 2 bases and J by 4 bases, with 5 bases of the junction left unmatched. There are 15 residues in the CDR3. CDR3 sequence: CASSVTSGSWYEQYF. CDR3 in DNA: TGTGCCAGCAGCGTCACTAGCGGGAGTTGGTACGAGCAGTACTTC.

This clone has only a few counts. The chain employs TRBV5-4 and TRBJ2-1, with 10 nucleotides matching TRBD2. This CDR3 is 15 amino acids long. Germline values: CDR1 SGHNT, CDR2 YYREEE (reference sequence). Losses at the gene ends were 4 bases for V and 6 bases for J; bases not matched to a gene: 7. The CDR3 DNA reads TGTGCCAGCAGCGTCGGGACTAGCGATGGCAATGAGCAGTTCTTC. This gives the protein CASSVGTSDGNEQFF.

CDR3 in amino acids: CATRSGGAHYEQYV. CDR3 DNA: TGTGCCACCCGGAGCGGGGGTGCCCACTACGAGCAGTACGTC. The rearrangement uses TRBV6-1 and TRBJ2-7; 8 bases are shared with TRBD2. The CDR3 has 14 amino acids. V shed 10 bases and J 3 bases; nucleotides not matched to a gene: 11. Germline-derived CDR1 and CDR2 are MNHNS and SASEGT.

The chain combines TRBV4-1 with TRBJ1-4, with 7 bases identical to TRBD1. The CDR3 totals 17 residues. The J segment lost 4 bases and the V segment lost 4 bases, leaving 12 bases of the junction unmatched. Germline CDR1 and CDR2: MGHRA and YSYEKL. CDR3 residues: CASSRMGDRAGNEKLFF. The CDR3, as DNA: TGCGCCAGCAGCCGCATGGGAGACAGGGCGGGTAATGAAAAACTGTTTTTT.

Here the CDR3 reads CASSVGASGRAPETQYF. CDR3 nucleotide sequence: TGTGCCAGCAGCGTAGGAGCGAGCGGGAGGGCCCCGGAGACCCAGTACTTC. The chain carries TRBV9 and TRBJ2-5; the match to TRBD2 covers 10 bases. The V gene's germline CDR1 is SGDLS and CDR2 YYNGEE. The ends lost 0 bases at V and 5 bases at J; junction bases unmatched: 10. This CDR3 region has 17 residues.

The chain links TRBV27 to TRBJ1-5, with D unresolved. V lost 3 bases and J 7 bases, leaving 19 bases between the germline ends. The CDR3 totals 16 residues. Germline V gives CDR1 MNHEY, CDR2 SMNVEV (reference sequence). CDR3: CASSFAHSLGSQPQHF. DNA of the CDR3: TGTGCCAGCAGTTTTGCGCACTCGCTCGGAAGCCAGCCCCAGCATTTT.

This clone turned up a few times. J is TRBJ1-1 and V is TRBV27; D may be TRBD1 (6 bases). Germline V gene data show CDR1 as MNHEY and CDR2 as SMNVEV (reference sequence). V was pared by 2 bases and J by 12 bases, with 13 bases between. The CDR3 loop spans 12 amino acids. The CDR3 nucleotides read TGTGCCAGCAGTTTAGCGGCAGGGGCAACTTTCTTT. Its protein is CASSLAAGATFF.

The J gene is TRBJ2-2, the V gene TRBV7-3; D is unclear. The V end lost 1 base, the J end lost 3 bases, and 3 bases lay between the germline ends. There are 13 residues in the CDR3. Germline V gene lookup returns CDR1 SGHTA and CDR2 FQGTGA. CDR3 region: CASSLKDTGELFF. DNA for the CDR3: TGTGCCAGCAGCTTAAAGGACACCGGGGAGCTGTTTTTT.

The J gene is TRBJ1-5, the V gene TRBV27; maybe TRBD1 (6 bases). The ends were cut back, 6 bases at V and 7 bases at J, with 16 bases in the middle. The germline V gene encodes CDR1 MNHEY and CDR2 SMNVEV (reference sequence). This CDR3 comprises 14 residues. Written as DNA, the CDR3 is TGTGCCAGCAGGACCGGGACATCCAACCAGCCCCAGCATTTT. Amino acid sequence: CASRTGTSNQPQHF.

This chain links TRBV13 with TRBJ2-5, with D hard to call. This CDR3 region has 15 residues. Germline V gene data show CDR1 as PRHDT and CDR2 as FYEKMQ (reference sequence). V was clipped by 0 bases and J by 1 base, with 9 bases between them. The CDR3 reads CASSLGVAIQETQYF. Here the CDR3 DNA reads TGTGCCAGCAGCTTAGGTGTCGCGATCCAAGAGACCCAGTACTTC.

This chain uses TRBV6-5 with TRBJ2-1; weak D call: TRBD2 (5 bases). The CDR3 contains 15 residues. The V and J ends lost 7 bases and 8 bases respectively, with 21 bases between them. Per germline, CDR1 MNHEY and CDR2 SVGAGI. The CDR3 region is CASTRDASRVDEQFF. CDR3 nucleotide sequence: TGTGCCAGCACCAGAGATGCTAGCCGGGTGGATGAGCAGTTCTTC.

The chain is built from TRBV18 and TRBJ2-7; TRBD1 or TRBD2 may be the D gene (5 bases each). Deletions cut 5 bases from V and 0 bases from J, with 11 bases between. From germline, CDR1 is KGHSH and CDR2 LQKENI. The CDR3 sequence is 14 residues long. CDR3: CASSEAGSSYEQYV. CDR3 nucleotides: TGTGCCAGCTCAGAGGCAGGGAGCTCCTACGAGCAGTACGTC.

V and J are TRBV7-8 and TRBJ2-6; D gene uncertain. The CDR3 spans 15 residues. Germline V lookup: CDR1 SGHVS, CDR2 FQNEAQ. V was shortened by 2 bases and J by 0 bases, with 5 bases between the two germline ends. The chain's CDR3 is CASSLLSSGANVLTF. The CDR3 DNA is TGTGCCAGCAGCTTATTGAGCTCTGGGGCCAACGTCCTGACTTTC. Together with reference TRBV7-8 and TRBJ2-6, the CDR3 gives the full variable domain: GAGVSQSPRYKVAKRGQDVALRCDPISGHVSLFWYQQALGQGPEFLTYFQNEAQLDKSGLPSDRFFAERPEGSVSTLKIQRTQQEDSAVYLCASSLLSSGANVLTFGAGSRLTVL.

The chain couples TRBV9 to TRBJ2-6; D is ambiguous. Between the trimmed V and J ends, which lost 3 bases and 0 bases, there was a span of 16 bases. This CDR3 spans 18 amino acids. Germline V lookup: CDR1 SGDLS, CDR2 YYNGEE. CDR3 coding DNA: TGTGCCAGCAGCGCCGGGCCACCTCTCCTCTCTGGGGCCAACGTCCTGACTTTC. Its protein is CASSAGPPLLSGANVLTF.

The rearrangement uses TRBV7-9 and TRBJ2-7, with 13 bases that match TRBD2. The V gene end was trimmed by 5 bases and the J gene end by 4 bases; junction bases not matched to a gene: 5. The germline gives CDR1 SEHNR, CDR2 FQNEAQ (reference sequence). The length of the CDR3 is 15 residues. CDR3 amino acids: CASSPGLAGSYEQYF. The CDR3 DNA sequence: TGTGCCAGCAGCCCGGGACTAGCGGGATCATACGAGCAGTACTTC.

J is TRBJ2-3 and V is TRBV5-4; D not certain. The ends were cut back, 0 bases at V and 6 bases at J, with 14 bases in the middle. This CDR3 is built from 15 residues. Germline V gives CDR1 SGHNT, CDR2 YYREEE (reference sequence). The CDR3 DNA follows: TGTGCCAGCAGCTTGGAGGGCAAATCCGCGGATACGCAGTATTTT. Amino acids: CASSLEGKSADTQYF.

The CDR3 region has the DNA TGTGCCAGCAGTTTTCGCAGTCGCGTTTCATCTCAGTTCTTC. Translating it yields CASSFRSRVSSQFF. The chain combines TRBV27 with TRBJ2-1; no clear D. There are 14 residues in the CDR3. V lost 3 bases and J lost 13, with 19 bases in between. From germline, CDR1 is MNHEY and CDR2 SMNVEV (reference sequence).

This clone has more than one count but fewer than ten. V gene TRBV28 combines with J gene TRBJ1-5, with a tentative D call TRBD1 (5 bases). The V end lost 6 bases, the J end lost 7 bases, and 13 bases lay between the germline ends. The CDR3 spans 13 residues. The V gene's germline CDR1 is MDHEN and CDR2 SYDVKM. DNA of the CDR3: TGTGCCAGCAGGTCTAGGGGTACCCAGCCCCAGCATTTT. It translates to CASRSRGTQPQHF.

The V gene is TRBV12-1, the J gene TRBJ2-3; the table assigns TRBD2, which was not confirmed against the DNA. TRBV12-1 is labeled a pseudogene. The CDR3 is made up of 18 amino acids. CDR3 in amino acids: CASSLGREAGEGTDTQYF. CDR3 coding DNA: TGTGCCAGCAGCCTCGGCCGGGAAGCGGGGGAAGGGACAGATACGCAGTATTTT.

V and J are TRBV5-1 and TRBJ2-5, with D hard to call. This CDR3 region has 13 residues. V was shortened by 4 bases and J by 3 bases, with 10 bases between the two germline ends. Germline assignment: CDR1 SGHRS and CDR2 YFSETQ. CDR3 nucleotide sequence: TGCGCCAGCAGCCGTCTTGCGGAAGAGACCCAGTACTTC. As protein: CASSRLAEETQYF.

This chain links TRBV5-6 with TRBJ1-1, with D uncertain. Germline V gene sequence: CDR1 SGHDT, CDR2 YYEEEE. The CDR3 is made up of 13 amino acids. V lost 4 bases and J lost 3, with 10 bases in between. CDR3 DNA: TGTGCCAGCAGCGTTGGACGGTACACTGAAGCTTTCTTT. Translating it yields CASSVGRYTEAFF.

The genes are TRBV7-9 and TRBJ2-2; TRBD2 matches 10 bases. V lost 5 bases to trimming and J lost 4 bases; unmatched junction nucleotides: 7. CDR1 and CDR2 (germline): SEHNR, FQNEAQ (reference sequence). This CDR3 has 16 residues. CDR3 protein: CASSRSGRASTGELFF. The CDR3 bases are TGTGCCAGCAGCCGGAGCGGGAGGGCGAGCACCGGGGAGCTGTTTTTT.

This chain joins TRBV5-1 and TRBJ1-6, with a tentative D call TRBD1 (5 bases). CDR1 and CDR2 from the germline V gene are SGHRS and YFSETQ. With 7 bases removed from V and 11 bases from J, the gap between germline ends came to 22 bases. This CDR3 spans 15 amino acids. The CDR3 nucleotides read TGCGCCAGCGGCCAGGGACTTGTTGGGGAGACACCCCTCCACTTT. Its protein is CASGQGLVGETPLHF.

This clone appeared a few times. The genes are TRBV6-5 and TRBJ1-2, with 7 bases aligning to TRBD1. CDR3 length: 15 amino acids. After removal of 10 bases from V and 4 bases from J, the junction contained 15 bases not matched to a gene. CDR1 and CDR2 (germline): MNHEY, SVGAGI. CDR3 protein: CATSRSDRAGYGYTF. In nucleotides, the CDR3 is TGTGCCACCTCACGGTCTGACAGGGCAGGCTATGGCTACACCTTC.

The rearrangement links TRBV7-6 to TRBJ1-1; tentative D call: TRBD1 (5 bases). This CDR3 comprises 16 residues. V gave up 0 bases and J gave up 4 bases, with 15 bases separating them. In germline, CDR1 is SGHVS, CDR2 FNYEAQ. The CDR3 DNA sequence: TGTGCCAGCAGCTTAGCGGCGGGTCCAGGGCCCACTGAAGCTTTCTTT. Translated, it gives CASSLAAGPGPTEAFF.